The clone carrying this T cell receptor (beta chain) was counted ten times or more. Its antigen is not identified. This sample was included in a study of CD8 T cells in ankylosing spondylitis. Study-level points and caveats: One TCR beta motif, made up of roughly 8 highly homologous variants, appeared characteristic of ankylosing spondylitis blood.

As the method for making TCR beta libraries, quantitative 5'-RACE with molecular barcodes was used. TCRdb ran MiXCR on the 5' RACE reads and lists one entry per CDR3 protein. Of fewer than 500,000 distinct CDR3 sequences in the sample, around 20% were seen once. V was pared by 1 base and J by 3 bases, with 9 bases between. The germline V gene encodes CDR1 LGHNA and CDR2 YNFKEQ. This CDR3 comprises 14 residues. The chain combines TRBV4-2 with TRBJ1-1; unclear D gene. The origin of this receptor is a male donor with ankylosing spondylitis. Sequencing was carried out using blood, either unsorted or a sorted T cell fraction (not recorded which). The CDR3 loop reads CASSQGWSYTEAFF. In DNA, the CDR3 is TGTGCCAGCAGCCAAGGCTGGTCATACACTGAAGCTTTCTTT.